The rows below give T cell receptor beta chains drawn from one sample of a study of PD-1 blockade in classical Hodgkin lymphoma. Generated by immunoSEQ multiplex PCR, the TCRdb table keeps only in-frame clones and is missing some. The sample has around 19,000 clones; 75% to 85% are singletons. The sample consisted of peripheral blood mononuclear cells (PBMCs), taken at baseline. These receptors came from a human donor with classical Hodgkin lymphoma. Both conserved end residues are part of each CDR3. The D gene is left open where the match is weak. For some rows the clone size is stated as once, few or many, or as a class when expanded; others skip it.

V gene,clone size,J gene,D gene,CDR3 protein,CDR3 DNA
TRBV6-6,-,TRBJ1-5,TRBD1,CASSYGTGNQPQHF,TGTGCCAGCAGTTACGGGACAGGGAATCAGCCCCAGCATTTT
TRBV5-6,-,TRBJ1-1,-,CASSPNENTEAFF,TGTGCCAGCAGCCCTAACGAAAACACTGAAGCTTTCTTT
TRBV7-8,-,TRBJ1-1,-,CASSLGYQGTEAFF,TGTGCCAGCAGCTTAGGTTATCAGGGGACTGAAGCTTTCTTT
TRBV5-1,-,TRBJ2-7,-,CASSLVQGFEQYF,TGCGCCAGCAGCTTGGTCCAGGGTTTCGAGCAGTACTTC
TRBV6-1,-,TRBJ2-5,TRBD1,CASSLGRGQTQYF,TGTGCCAGCAGTTTGGGCAGGGGGCAGACCCAGTACTTC
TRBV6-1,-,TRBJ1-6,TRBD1,CAIGSGTVGSPLHF,TGTGCCATCGGCTCAGGGACAGTTGGATCACCCCTCCACTTT
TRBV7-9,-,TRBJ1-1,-,CASSWEENTEAFF,TGTGCCAGCAGCTGGGAGGAGAACACTGAAGCTTTCTTT
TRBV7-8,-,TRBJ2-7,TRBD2,CASSENWSSGYEQYF,TGTGCCAGCTCTGAGAACTGGTCTAGCGGCTACGAGCAGTACTTC
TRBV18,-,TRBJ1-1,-,CASSPGGGGPEAFF,TGTGCCAGCTCACCCGGGGGTGGGGGACCCGAAGCTTTCTTT
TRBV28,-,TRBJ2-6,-,CASTGTTLSSGANVLTF,TGTGCCAGTACCGGGACAACACTCTCCTCTGGGGCCAACGTCCTGACTTTC
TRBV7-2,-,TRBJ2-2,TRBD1,CASSSHGQGKAGELFF,TGTGCCAGCAGCTCACACGGACAGGGAAAGGCCGGGGAGCTGTTTTTT
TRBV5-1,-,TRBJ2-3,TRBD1,CASGRTGGRTDTQYF,TGCGCCAGCGGAAGAACAGGGGGTCGAACAGATACGCAGTATTTT
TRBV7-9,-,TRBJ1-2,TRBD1,CASSPSTGDYGYTF,TGTGCCAGCAGCCCATCTACAGGGGACTATGGCTACACCTTC
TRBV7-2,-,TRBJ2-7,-,CASSYFGFSTNEQYF,TGTGCCAGCAGCTACTTCGGCTTTTCGACTAACGAGCAGTACTTC
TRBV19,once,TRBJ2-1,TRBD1,CASRDRAYNEQFF,TGTGCCAGCCGGGACAGGGCCTACAATGAGCAGTTCTTC
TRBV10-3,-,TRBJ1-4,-,CAIRGGLNEKLFF,TGTGCCATCAGGGGGGGTTTAAATGAAAAACTGTTTTTT
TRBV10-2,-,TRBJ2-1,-,CASSKGQAYNEQFF,TGCGCCAGCAGCAAGGGTCAGGCCTACAATGAGCAGTTCTTC
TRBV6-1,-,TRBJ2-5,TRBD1,CASRDRGRMETQYF,TGTGCCAGCCGCGACAGGGGCCGGATGGAGACCCAGTACTTC
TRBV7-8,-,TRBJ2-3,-,CASSLFLTDTQYF,TGTGCCAGCAGCTTATTTCTCACAGATACGCAGTATTTT
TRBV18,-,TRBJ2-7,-,CASSPSRSYEQGF,TGTGCCAGCTCACCGTCCAGGTCCTACGAGCAAGGGTTC
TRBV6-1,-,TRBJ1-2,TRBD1,CASSLDRGDYGYTF,TGTGCCAGCAGTCTCGACAGGGGTGACTATGGCTACACCTTC
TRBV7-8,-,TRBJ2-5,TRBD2,CASSLGPAGLQETQYF,TGTGCCAGCAGCTTAGGCCCAGCGGGACTACAAGAGACCCAGTACTTC
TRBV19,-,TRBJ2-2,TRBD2,CASSLARGGTGELFF,TGTGCCAGTAGTCTCGCTCGGGGGGGCACCGGGGAGCTGTTTTTT
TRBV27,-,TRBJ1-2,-,CASSLRAGAPGGYGYTF,TGTGCCAGCAGTTTAAGGGCAGGGGCCCCAGGAGGCTATGGCTACACCTTC
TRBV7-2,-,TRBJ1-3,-,CASSPQYSGNTIYF,TGTGCCAGCAGCCCGCAGTACTCTGGAAACACCATATATTTT
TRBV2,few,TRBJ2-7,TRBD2,CASSVGLAGGPSSYEQYF,TGTGCCAGCAGTGTGGGACTAGCGGGAGGCCCGAGCTCCTACGAGCAGTACTTC
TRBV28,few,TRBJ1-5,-,CASSHYFWGQRQPQHF,TGTGCCAGCAGTCACTACTTTTGGGGGCAGCGGCAGCCCCAGCATTTT